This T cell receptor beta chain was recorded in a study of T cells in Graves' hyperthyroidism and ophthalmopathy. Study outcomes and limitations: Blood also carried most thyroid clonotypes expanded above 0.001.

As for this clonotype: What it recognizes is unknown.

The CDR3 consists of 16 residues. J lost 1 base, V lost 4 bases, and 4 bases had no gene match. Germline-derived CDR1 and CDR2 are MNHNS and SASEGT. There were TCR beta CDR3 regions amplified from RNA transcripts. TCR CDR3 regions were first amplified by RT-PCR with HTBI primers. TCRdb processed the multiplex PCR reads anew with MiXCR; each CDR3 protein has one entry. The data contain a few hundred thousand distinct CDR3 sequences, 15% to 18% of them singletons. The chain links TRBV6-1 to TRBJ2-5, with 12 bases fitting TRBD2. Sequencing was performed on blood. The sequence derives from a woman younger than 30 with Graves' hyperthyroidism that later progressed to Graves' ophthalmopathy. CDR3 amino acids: CASSGRTSGTQETQYF. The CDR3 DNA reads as TGTGCCAGCAGTGGCCGGACTAGCGGGACCCAAGAGACCCAGTACTTC.